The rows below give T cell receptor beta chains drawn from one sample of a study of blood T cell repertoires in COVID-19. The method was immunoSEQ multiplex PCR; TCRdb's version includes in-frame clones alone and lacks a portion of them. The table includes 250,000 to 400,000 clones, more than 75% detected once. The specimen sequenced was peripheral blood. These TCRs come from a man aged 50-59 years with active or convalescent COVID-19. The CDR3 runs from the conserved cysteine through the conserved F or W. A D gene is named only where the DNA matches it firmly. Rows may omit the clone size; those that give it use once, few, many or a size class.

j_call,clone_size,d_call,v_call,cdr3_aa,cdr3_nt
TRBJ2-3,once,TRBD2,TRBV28,CASSLWTRGRGDTSTDTQYF,TGTGCCAGCAGTTTATGGACCCGGGGGAGGGGCGACACTAGCACAGATACGCAGTATTTT
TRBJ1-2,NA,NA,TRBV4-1,CASSQEVRARTAYGYTF,TGCGCCAGCAGCCAAGAAGTTAGAGCCAGGACTGCCTATGGCTACACCTTC
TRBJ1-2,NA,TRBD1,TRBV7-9,CASSSLQGLGYGYTF,TGTGCCAGCAGCTCCCTACAGGGGTTAGGCTATGGCTACACCTTC
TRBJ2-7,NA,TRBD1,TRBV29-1,CSVTGTGTYEQYF,TGCAGCGTCACAGGGACAGGCACCTACGAGCAGTACTTC
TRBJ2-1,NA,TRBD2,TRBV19,CASSRTSGAYNEQFF,TGTGCCAGTAGTAGGACTAGCGGGGCCTACAATGAGCAGTTCTTC
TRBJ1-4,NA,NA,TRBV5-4,CASSPDSGGEKLFF,TGTGCCAGCAGCCCAGACTCCGGCGGGGAAAAACTGTTTTTT
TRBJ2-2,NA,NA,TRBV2,CASSAQGGPNTGELFF,TGTGCCAGCAGTGCTCAGGGTGGGCCAAACACCGGGGAGCTGTTTTTT
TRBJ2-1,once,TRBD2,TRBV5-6,CASSTGLAGGGSYNEQFF,TGTGCCAGCAGCACCGGACTAGCGGGAGGGGGCTCCTACAATGAGCAGTTCTTC
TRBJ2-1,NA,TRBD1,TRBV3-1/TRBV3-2,CASSQTGGNEQFF,TGTGCCAGCAGCCAGACAGGGGGTAATGAGCAGTTCTTC
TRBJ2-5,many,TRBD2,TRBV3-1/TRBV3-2,CASSQVLAGVGEEETQYF,TGTGCCAGCAGCCAAGTATTAGCGGGAGTAGGGGAAGAAGAGACCCAGTACTTC
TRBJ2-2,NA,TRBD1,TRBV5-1,CASSRDRASELFF,TGCGCCAGCAGCCGGGACAGGGCTTCGGAGCTGTTTTTT
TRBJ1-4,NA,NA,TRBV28,CASSSSGAAREKLFF,TGTGCCAGCAGTTCCTCAGGGGCGGCGAGAGAAAAACTGTTTTTT
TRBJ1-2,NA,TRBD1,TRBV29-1,CSADLQGMDGYTF,TGCAGCGCAGACCTACAGGGGATGGATGGCTACACCTTC
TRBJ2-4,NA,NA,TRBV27,CASRVGGTQVSIQYF,TGTGCCAGCAGAGTAGGAGGGACTCAGGTAAGCATTCAGTACTTC
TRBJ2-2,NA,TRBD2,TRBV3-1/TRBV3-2,CASSPIAGGTGELFF,TGTGCCAGCAGCCCTATAGCGGGAGGAACCGGGGAGCTGTTTTTT
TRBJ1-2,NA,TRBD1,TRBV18,CASSPRQGKGYTF,TGTGCCAGCTCACCAAGACAGGGGAAAGGCTACACCTTC
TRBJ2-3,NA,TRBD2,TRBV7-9,CASSLSGGTTDTQYF,TGTGCCAGCAGCCTTAGCGGGGGGACCACAGATACGCAGTATTTT
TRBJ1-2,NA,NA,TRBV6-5,CASSRTVAVDGYTF,TGTGCCAGCAGTCGGACAGTCGCGGTGGATGGCTACACCTTC
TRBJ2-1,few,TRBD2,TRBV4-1,CASSQVSGAYNEQFF,TGCGCCAGCAGCCAAGTAAGCGGGGCCTACAATGAGCAGTTCTTC
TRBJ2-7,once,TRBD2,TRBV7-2,CASSLISSGDTESF,TGTGCCAGCAGCTTAATCTCTAGCGGGGACACTGAATCCTTC
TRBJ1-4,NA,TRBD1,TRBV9,CASSPRQGHNEKLFF,TGTGCCAGCAGCCCCCGACAGGGGCATAATGAAAAACTGTTTTTT
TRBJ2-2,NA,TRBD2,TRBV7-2,CASSFPGLAGVANTGELFF,TGTGCCAGCAGCTTCCCGGGACTAGCGGGTGTCGCGAACACCGGGGAGCTGTTTTTT
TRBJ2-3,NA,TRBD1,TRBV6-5,CASNPDRGTDTQYF,TGTGCCAGCAACCCAGACAGGGGGACAGATACGCAGTATTTT
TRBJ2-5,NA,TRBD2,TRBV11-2,CASSFTSGSVETQYF,TGTGCCAGCAGCTTTACTAGCGGGAGTGTGGAGACCCAGTACTTC
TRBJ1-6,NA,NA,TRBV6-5,CASSYSRQLPLHF,TGTGCCAGCAGTTACTCGCGGCAGCTGCCCCTCCACTTT
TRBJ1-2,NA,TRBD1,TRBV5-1,CASSPGDRILREAYGYTF,TGCGCCAGCAGCCCGGGGGACAGGATTTTGAGAGAGGCCTATGGCTACACCTTC
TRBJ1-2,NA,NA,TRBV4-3,CASSHRGQYNYGYTF,TGCGCCAGCAGCCACCGAGGACAGTATAACTATGGCTACACCTTC
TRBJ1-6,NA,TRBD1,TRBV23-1,CASSQPRMQGEYSPLHF,TGCGCCAGCAGTCAACCCCGTATGCAGGGGGAATATTCACCCCTCCACTTT
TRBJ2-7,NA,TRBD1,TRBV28,CASSPGQNPYEQYF,TGTGCCAGCAGTCCGGGACAGAATCCTTACGAGCAGTACTTC
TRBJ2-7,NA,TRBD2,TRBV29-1,CSAGEGGLIYEQYF,TGCAGCGCCGGGGAGGGAGGCCTGATTTACGAGCAGTACTTC
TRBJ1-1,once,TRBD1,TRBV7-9,CASSPGDRGNTEAFF,TGTGCCAGCAGCCCGGGGGACAGAGGGAACACTGAAGCTTTCTTT
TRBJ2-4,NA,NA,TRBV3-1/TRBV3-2,CASSQGLGRAKNIQYF,TGTGCCAGCAGCCAAGGTTTAGGGAGGGCCAAAAACATTCAGTACTTC
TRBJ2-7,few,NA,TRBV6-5,CASSYAGSNYPYEQYF,TGTGCCAGCAGTTACGCGGGCAGCAATTACCCCTACGAGCAGTACTTC
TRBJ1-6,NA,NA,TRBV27,CASSLRNSPLHF,TGTGCCAGCAGTCTCAGGAATTCACCCCTCCACTTT